A single sample gave rise to the 30 T cell receptor beta chains below, sequenced in a study of regulatory and conventional T cells in RAG deficiency. Conventional CD4+ T cells were sorted from blood as CD25-low CD127-high cells. Sequencing was performed with immunoSEQ multiplex PCR; in TCRdb, only in-frame clones are kept and a portion is missing. The repertoire holds approximately 21,000 clones, around 97% seen once, with 1% to 1.5% in the top ten. These data were also filed under a second study, of regulatory T cells. This second study notes: Primers: 52 TRBV forward and 13 TRBJ reverse.

The specimen was CD25- CD4+ T cells sorted from blood. The receptors were gathered from a human donor in good health.

The CDR3 DNA reads TGTGCCAGCAGTCATGACAGGGGTAGCAATCAGCCCCAGCATTTT. This codes for CASSHDRGSNQPQHF. The chain combines TRBV6-6 with TRBJ1-5; 8 bases are a match to TRBD1. CDR3 length: 15 residues. The germline gives CDR1 MNHNY, CDR2 SVGAGI (reference sequence). The trim removed 5 bases at V and 0 bases at J, leaving 3 bases unmatched.

The rearrangement joins TRBV7-2 to TRBJ2-3; 9 nucleotides match TRBD2. Germline V gene data show CDR1 as SGHTA and CDR2 as FQGNSA. The CDR3 consists of 16 residues. Trimming cost V 0 bases and J 5 bases; bases outside gene matches: 6. CDR3 sequence reads: CASSLAAGGPKDTQYF. DNA for the CDR3: TGTGCCAGCAGCTTAGCGGCGGGGGGGCCGAAAGATACGCAGTATTTT.

This rearrangement joins TRBV9 to TRBJ2-3, with D possibly TRBD2 on 6 matching bases. The CDR3 spans 17 residues. V shed 3 bases and J shed 0 bases, with 17 bases lying between them. CDR1 is SGDLS, CDR2 YYNGEE, per germline. The DNA for the CDR3 is TGTGCCAGCAGCGCGGGCGGGACTGTGACTAGCACAGATACGCAGTATTTT. Translating gives CASSAGGTVTSTDTQYF.

The genes are TRBV4-3 and TRBJ2-2; the D is unclear. Germline V gives CDR1 LGHNA, CDR2 YSLEER. The CDR3 has 15 residues. V lost 3 bases and J lost 5, with 13 bases in between. The CDR3 DNA follows: TGCGCCAGCAGCCATAATAGTCGGTTAACCGGGGAGCTGTTTTTT. Translating gives CASSHNSRLTGELFF.

The chain employs TRBV5-1 and TRBJ2-1; the match to TRBD2 covers 9 bases. V gave up 0 bases and J gave up 2 bases; unmatched junction bases: 12. The CDR3 is 19 residues long. Germline CDR1 reads SGHRS; CDR2 reads YFSETQ. Here the CDR3 reads CASSLVAYRLAGPYNEQFF. Here the CDR3 DNA reads TGCGCCAGCAGCTTGGTTGCTTATCGGCTAGCGGGGCCCTACAATGAGCAGTTCTTC. Combining the CDR3 with reference TRBV5-1 and TRBJ2-1 gives the whole variable domain KAGVTQTPRYLIKTRGQQVTLSCSPISGHRSVSWYQQTPGQGLQFLFEYFSETQRNKGNFPGRFSGRQFSNSRSEMNVSTLELGDSALYLCASSLVAYRLAGPYNEQFFGPGTRLTVL.

CDR3 loop: CSVEDPRGQAEAFF. CDR3 in DNA: TGCAGCGTTGAAGATCCCAGGGGGCAAGCTGAAGCTTTCTTT. The chain uses TRBV29-1 and TRBJ1-1; 8 bases line up with TRBD1. CDR1 and CDR2 (germline): SQVTM, ANQGSEA. The V and J ends lost 0 bases and 6 bases, in that order; junction bases with no gene match: 6. The CDR3 runs 14 residues.

The chain links TRBV14 to TRBJ2-7; D remains ambiguous. Per germline, CDR1 SGHDN and CDR2 FVKESK. Between the trimmed V and J ends, which lost 4 bases and 3 bases, there was a span of 10 bases. The CDR3 is made up of 13 amino acids. The CDR3 loop is CASSRGSVYEQYF. The CDR3 DNA reads as TGTGCCAGCAGCCGCGGCAGCGTCTACGAGCAGTACTTC.

This chain links TRBV4-1 with TRBJ2-3; 9 bases match TRBD2. CDR1 and CDR2 (germline): MGHRA, YSYEKL. The CDR3 length is 21 residues. V lost 0 bases to trimming and J lost 1 base; unmatched junction nucleotides: 17. The CDR3 is CASSQELGGGAGFRGTDTQYF. The CDR3, as DNA: TGCGCCAGCAGCCAAGAATTGGGCGGGGGGGCCGGTTTTCGCGGCACAGATACGCAGTATTTT.

V gene TRBV7-2 combines with J gene TRBJ1-3, with a tentative D call TRBD1 (6 bases). Germline V CDR1 and CDR2: SGHTA, FQGNSA. The CDR3 sequence is 16 residues long. V was trimmed by 2 bases and J by 4 bases, leaving 15 bases between them. The CDR3 loop reads CASSLIGGALGNTIYF. The CDR3 coding sequence is TGTGCCAGCAGCTTAATCGGGGGGGCGCTCGGAAACACCATATATTTT.

The chain has TRBV10-1 and TRBJ2-1; 9 nucleotides agree with TRBD2. Trimming took 5 bases from V and 10 from J; bases not matched to a gene: 18. Germline CDR1 reads WNHNN; CDR2 reads SYGVQD (reference sequence). CDR3 length: 17 amino acids. The CDR3 coding sequence is TGCGCCAGCAGTTCCGATTGGGGGCTAGCGGGGCCGATGGAGCAGTTCTTC. Residues: CASSSDWGLAGPMEQFF.

The chain recombines TRBV5-5 with TRBJ1-1; 7 bases are a match to TRBD1. The germline CDR1 and CDR2 sequences are SGHKS and YYEKEE (reference sequence). The length of the CDR3 is 14 residues. V was clipped by 4 bases and J by 0 bases; unmatched bases: 3. Here the CDR3 reads CASSNTGVNTEAFF. CDR3 coding DNA: TGTGCCAGCAGCAATACAGGGGTGAACACTGAAGCTTTCTTT.

Remarks on this clone: One end of the junction varies from germline; a read error may be responsible. The chain has TRBV11-2 and TRBJ1-5; 7 nucleotides match TRBD1. This CDR3 contains 14 residues. Germline values: CDR1 SGHAT, CDR2 FQNNGV. DNA of the CDR3: TGTGCCAGCAGCGTAGACAGGGTTGGTCAGCCCCAGCATTTT. As protein: CASSVDRVGQPQHF.

This chain joins TRBV7-2 and TRBJ2-2, with D unclear. The V end lost 0 bases, the J end lost 1 base, and 3 bases lay between the germline ends. This CDR3 is 14 amino acids long. Per germline, CDR1 SGHTA and CDR2 FQGNSA. The CDR3 nucleotides read TGTGCCAGCAGCTTAGCGAGGAACACCGGGGAGCTGTTTTTT. Amino acids: CASSLARNTGELFF.

This chain uses TRBV5-6 with TRBJ2-3; TRBD2 agrees at 11 bases. V dropped 4 bases and J dropped 4; count of bases not matched to a gene: 5. The CDR3 totals 15 residues. CDR1 is SGHDT, CDR2 YYEEEE, per germline. CDR3 sequence (DNA): TGTGCCAGCAGCCTCACTAGCGGGGGCCCAGATACGCAGTATTTT. Translating it yields CASSLTSGGPDTQYF. Full variable domain (rest looked up from reference TRBV5-6 and TRBJ2-3): DAGVTQSPTHLIKTRGQQVTLRCSPKSGHDTVSWYQQALGQGPQFIFQYYEEEERQRGNFPDRFSGHQFPNYSSELNVNALLLGDSALYLCASSLTSGGPDTQYFGPGTRLTVL.

The V and J genes are TRBV30 and TRBJ2-4, with D perhaps matching TRBD2 (5 bases). There are 13 residues in the CDR3. CDR1 and CDR2 (germline): GTSNPN, SVGIG (reference sequence). The V end was cut by 1 base, the J end by 1 base, with 5 bases between. The CDR3 bases are TGTGCCTGGAGTGGGAGGGCCAAAAACATTCAGTACTTC. Its protein is CAWSGRAKNIQYF.

The J gene is TRBJ2-7, the V gene TRBV11-3, with D maybe TRBD1 (5 bases). V shed 5 bases and J shed 3 bases, with 14 bases lying between them. This CDR3 is built from 14 residues. Looked up from germline, CDR1 is SGHNT and CDR2 is YENEEA. The CDR3 sequence is CASSPGHGSYEQYF. In nucleotides, the CDR3 is TGTGCCAGCAGCCCCGGACACGGAAGCTACGAGCAGTACTTC.

This clone was counted once. The chain couples TRBV5-4 to TRBJ1-2; no clear D gene. CDR1 is SGHNT and CDR2 is YYREEE in the germline V gene (reference sequence). This CDR3 region has 15 residues. Trimming shortened V by 2 bases and J by 3 bases, and 14 bases separated the two germline ends. The CDR3 DNA follows: TGTGCCAGCAGCTTCGGCGGGGAATCGGACTATGGCTACACCTTC. It is translated as CASSFGGESDYGYTF. The full variable domain, in which reference TRBV5-4 and TRBJ1-2 provide the parts outside the CDR3, is ETGVTQSPTHLIKTRGQQVTLRCSSQSGHNTVSWYQQALGQGPQFIFQYYREEENGRGNFPPRFSGLQFPNYSSELNVNALELDDSALYLCASSFGGESDYGYTFGSGTRLTVV.

This clone was seen once. This chain uses TRBV6-1 with TRBJ2-7, with D possibly matching TRBD2 (6 bases). CDR3 length: 14 amino acids. Per the germline V gene, CDR1 is MNHNS and CDR2 is SASEGT. V lost 6 bases to trimming and J lost 2 bases, with 14 bases between them. CDR3 coding DNA: TGTGCCAGCAGCCGGGAGCGTTTCGCCTACGAGCAGTACTTC. This sequence encodes CASSRERFAYEQYF.

This chain connects TRBV19 to TRBJ1-5; the D is unclear. The CDR3 length is 14 residues. Trimming stripped 10 bases from V and 3 bases from J, with 16 bases between. Germline-derived CDR1 and CDR2 are LNHDA and SQIVND (reference sequence). The CDR3 DNA reads as TGTGCCACCAATCCCCGAGGGAACAATCAGCCCCAGCATTTT. Protein: CATNPRGNNQPQHF. The full variable domain, in which reference TRBV19 and TRBJ1-5 provide the parts outside the CDR3, is DGGITQSPKYLFRKEGQNVTLSCEQNLNHDAMYWYRQDPGQGLRLIYYSQIVNDFQKGDIAEGYSVSREKKESFPLTVTSAQKNPTAFYLCATNPRGNNQPQHFGDGTRLSIL.

This chain uses TRBV30 with TRBJ2-6; perhaps TRBD2 as D (5 bases). This CDR3 region has 15 residues. CDR1 GTSNPN and CDR2 SVGIG come from the germline V gene (reference sequence). V was cut by 1 base and J by 2 bases, with 9 bases left in between. The CDR3 here is CAWSGSGTGANVLTF. The DNA for the CDR3 is TGTGCCTGGAGTGGTTCCGGGACTGGGGCCAACGTCCTGACTTTC.

As regards this clone: This sample also contains other DNA sequences that code for the same CDR3. The rearrangement joins TRBV12-5 to TRBJ1-5, with 8 bases matching TRBD1. This CDR3 is built from 13 residues. The V and J ends lost 6 bases and 9 bases, in that order; junction bases with no gene match: 7. Germline values: CDR1 LGHNT, CDR2 FRNRAP. The CDR3 is CASGPDRVGPQHF. CDR3 DNA: TGTGCTAGTGGCCCGGACAGGGTGGGGCCCCAGCATTTT.

The rearrangement links TRBV5-1 to TRBJ2-3; TRBD2 agrees at 15 bases. This CDR3 comprises 17 residues. V dropped 3 bases and J dropped 5; count of bases not matched to a gene: 7. Per the germline V gene, CDR1 is SGHRS and CDR2 is YFSETQ. The CDR3 nucleotides are TGCGCCAGCAGCTCTGGACTAGCGGGGGGGCGAAAAGATACGCAGTATTTT. Residues: CASSSGLAGGRKDTQYF.

The rearrangement links TRBV11-2 to TRBJ1-1, with 7 bases that match TRBD1. The germline V gene encodes CDR1 SGHAT and CDR2 FQNNGV. The CDR3 runs to 14 residues. V dropped 5 bases and J dropped 4; count of bases not matched to a gene: 7. The CDR3 protein is CASSLQGYGTEAFF. The CDR3 nucleotides read TGTGCCAGCAGCCTACAGGGGTATGGCACTGAAGCTTTCTTT.

This clone has just one count. This chain joins TRBV4-1 and TRBJ2-7; 7 bases map to TRBD2. CDR1 is MGHRA, CDR2 YSYEKL, per germline. This CDR3 region has 13 residues. With 3 bases clipped from V and 6 bases from J, the junction kept 5 bases outside the gene matches. CDR3 in DNA: TGCGCCAGCAGCCAGGCCCCGGGGGGCGAGCAGTACTTC. Encoded protein: CASSQAPGGEQYF.

The V gene is TRBV5-4, the J gene TRBJ1-5, with D perhaps TRBD1 (5 bases). Germline CDR1 reads SGHNT; CDR2 reads YYREEE (reference sequence). The CDR3 runs 15 residues. The germline V and J ends were trimmed by 0 bases and 0 bases, with 7 bases remaining between them. The CDR3 DNA is TGTGCCAGCAGCTTGGGGGGGGGTAGCAATCAGCCCCAGCATTTT. Its translation is CASSLGGGSNQPQHF.

The J gene is TRBJ2-2, the V gene TRBV28; the match to TRBD2 covers 9 bases. The CDR3 is 16 residues long. V lost 1 base, J lost 6 bases, and 6 bases stayed unmatched. Per germline, CDR1 MDHEN and CDR2 SYDVKM. The CDR3 region has the DNA TGTGCCAGCAGTTTATTAGCGTCTAGCGGGGCCGGGGAGCTGTTTTTT. It codes for CASSLLASSGAGELFF.

The genes are TRBV14 and TRBJ1-5, with D possibly matching TRBD1 (6 bases). CDR3 length: 13 amino acids. V shed 2 bases and J shed 6 bases, with 8 bases lying between them. CDR1 SGHDN and CDR2 FVKESK come from the germline V gene. CDR3 coding DNA: TGTGCCAGCAGCCAAACCAGGGGTCAGCCCCAGCATTTT. It encodes CASSQTRGQPQHF.

The chain combines TRBV30 with TRBJ1-1, with D unclear. CDR1 is GTSNPN and CDR2 is SVGIG in the germline V gene (reference sequence). V shed 5 bases and J shed 4 bases, with 11 bases lying between them. The CDR3 has 12 amino acids. The CDR3 sequence: CAWASVGTEAFF. The CDR3 nucleotides read TGTGCCTGGGCAAGCGTCGGCACTGAAGCTTTCTTT.

The chain uses TRBV6-1 and TRBJ1-1; D gene uncertain. The CDR3 runs to 14 residues. Trimming stripped 5 bases from V and 0 bases from J, with 10 bases between. Germline values: CDR1 MNHNS, CDR2 SASEGT. CDR3 sequence (DNA): TGTGCCAGCAGTTTAACAAGTTTGAACACTGAAGCTTTCTTT. Translation gives CASSLTSLNTEAFF.

The chain links TRBV30 to TRBJ1-2; D is possibly TRBD1 (6 bases). The CDR3 loop spans 14 amino acids. Trimming removed 4 bases from V and 0 bases from J, with 12 bases in between. The germline V gene encodes CDR1 GTSNPN and CDR2 SVGIG (reference sequence). CDR3 in DNA: TGTGCCTGGACAAAGACAGGTTCTAACTATGGCTACACCTTC. Its protein is CAWTKTGSNYGYTF. The full variable domain, in which reference TRBV30 and TRBJ1-2 provide the parts outside the CDR3, is SQTIHQWPATLVQPVGSPLSLECTVEGTSNPNLYWYRQAAGRGLQLLFYSVGIGQISSEVPQNLSASRPQDRQFILSSKKLLLSDSGFYLCAWTKTGSNYGYTFGSGTRLTVV.